The entry below gives a single T cell receptor beta chain sequence along with its context. Its antigen is not yet known. One base away there is no much larger clone; base qualities are not given. Libraries were constructed by the immunoSEQ multiplex PCR assay. A mixture of 60 forward primers for TCR Vbeta segments and 13 reverse primers for TCR Jbeta segments was used in the multiplex PCR. A multiplex PCR assay on genomic DNA amplified the CDR3 region of rearranged TCR beta genes. Amplified TCR beta libraries were sequenced as 87-base-pair reads on the Illumina HiSeq System. The authors' analysis ran thus. Across the 700 or so repertoires, a later analysis counted tens of millions of unique TCR beta chains, roughly 11 million of which were shared by at least two donors. A nearest-neighbor algorithm error-corrected the raw reads and collapsed the reads into unique sequences, merging closely related sequences to remove PCR and sequencing errors. Alignment of CDR3 sequences to IMGT reference sequences was used to assign V, D and J gene segments. For a sequence to be retained, at least a six-nucleotide match to both a V gene segment and a J gene segment was required. A rearrangement was called productive if the CDR3 had no stop codons and remained in frame with V and J, and every other rearrangement was called non-productive. CDR3 was defined by IMGT convention, running from the second conserved V-encoded cysteine to the conserved J-encoded phenylalanine. The earlier analysis of approximately 500 of the donors excluded sequences that lacked an unambiguous match to a single V gene segment. An earlier analysis of several hundred of the donors called V segments functional above 56.7% productive rearrangements and segregating when the between-donor standard deviation exceeded 5%. A statistical classification framework was built for diagnosing cytomegalovirus status from the catalog of TCR beta chain sequences. In a later analysis, TCR nucleotide sequences were compared against IMGT/GENE-DB human TR gene sequences so that V and J genes could be assigned. The TCRdist pipeline was used in a later analysis to assign CDR3 sequences and most-parsimonious VDJ recombination scenarios. A later analysis defined each TCR beta chain by its CDR3 amino acid sequence plus V-gene family, and excluded reads lacking a unique V-gene family. As a way to deal with suspected cross-contamination and a sequencing artifact, a later analysis dropped approximately 570 nucleotide sequences that were highly shared and had low generation probability. In a later analysis, a clonal expansion index was calculated for each public chain from normalized within-repertoire ranks of inferred template counts. In a later analysis, generation probabilities were computed with a VDJ recombination model fitted to out-of-frame rearrangements, and the resulting probabilities were checked against IGoR. A later analysis scored TCR-TCR, TCR-HLA and TCR-CMV co-occurrence with hypergeometric tests, applying a repertoire-size bias correction to TCR pairs. False discovery rates were estimated in a later analysis by permuting HLA or CMV assignments 20 times. In a later analysis, co-occurring TCRs were grouped with DBSCAN, and TCRdist sequence similarity was added when clustering was performed within HLA-allele-positive subsets. Repertoires with fewer than 30,000 or more than 120,000 public chains were left out of co-occurrence clustering, as were about five repertoires with anomalous nucleotide sharing. The clones in this table, taken by TCRdb from immuneACCESS, are in-frame only. Not every clone is retained; where verified, under half of the shortfall comes from an unresolved V gene, and the cause of the rest is unknown. D and trimming were read from the DNA, whereas the V and J calls and clone size are those reported in that table. In all, the sample holds some 190,000 clones, and roughly 77% of those were seen once. The ten largest account for approximately 4.6% of the sample.

The cohort was made up of 500 to 850 healthy bone marrow donors. Cohort members were all nominally healthy when sampled, although unrecorded immune exposures were likely present. The donor was CMV seropositive and was included in the group of 270 or so seropositive cohort members. A peripheral blood sample was collected from each donor, and TCR beta sequencing was performed on peripheral blood mononuclear cells. The Qiagen DNeasy Blood Extraction Kit was used to extract genomic DNA from the blood cell samples. This specimen belongs to a study of cytomegalovirus exposure and HLA in healthy donors (dated 2017 in TCRdb). About the full investigation: According to an earlier analysis of several hundred of the donors, about 179 million T cells yielded roughly 110 million unique TCR beta sequences and about 280 Gb of sequence data. Donor age, sex, ethnicity and CMV serostatus were collected together with the repertoire data. All discovery cohort repertoires had been generated on a single sequencing platform. Several DR-DQ haplotypes were handled as single units for association and clustering because linkage in the cohort was strong. Across 398 genotyped donors of the cohort, an average of approximately 240,000 unique TCR beta nucleotide sequences per donor were sequenced, and around 19% of those sequences were non-productive. The number of donors typed differed by locus, with roughly 629-640 for A, B, C, DRB1 and DQB1, roughly 550 for DQA1, about 610 for DPA1, and some 470 for DPB1. To study patterns of TCR occurrence, a later analysis re-analyzed previously published TCR beta repertoires from 666 donors and added high-resolution HLA genotyping. The study aimed to test whether signatures of past pathogen exposure could be identified by cataloging public T cell receptors. In the later analysis, no new phenotypic data were used to find candidate immune exposures; instead, reliance was placed on TCR beta sequences and their occurrence across donors. Around 320 gigabases of sequencing data and approximately 84 million unique TCR sequences were included in an early release covering 550 to 650 HLA-typed donors. The study profiled the T cell repertoires of under 850 subjects by immunosequencing and related them to cytomegalovirus serostatus. HLA typing included class I and class II loci at four-digit resolution. The genetic ancestry cluster associated with self-reported Caucasian donors included 81% of the roughly 400 genotyped donors. Besides the first cohort of 550 to 750 subjects, a separate validation cohort made up of 120 different subjects was used. To predict cytomegalovirus infection status, the study brought together high-throughput TCR immunosequencing, statistical association of individual TCRs with disease status, and machine learning. To decide whether each TCR beta V gene segment behaved as functional or pseudogenic, an earlier analysis of some 570 of the donors relied on high-throughput TCR beta sequencing. In a later genetic analysis, genome-wide SNP genotypes for 398 of the 666 donors were used, and that subset was treated as a discovery cohort.

General findings and caveats noted by the study authors: V-gene and J-gene trimming of TCR beta chains was associated with a missense DCLRE1C variant in a later genetic analysis, and the association was replicated in an independent cohort. The study gave a list of more than 150 TCR beta chains associated with cytomegalovirus. A further reported finding was that TCR beta sequences accurately predicted the HLA-A and HLA-B alleles for most subjects in the first cohort. Because HLA typing was missing for some donors at each locus, association tests included only the typed subset. In a later analysis, some 18,000 TCR beta sequences were associated with specific HLA alleles at a false discovery rate of 0.05. The classifier was reported to diagnose cytomegalovirus status with high specificity and sensitivity in both the original cohort and the validation cohort. In a later analysis, TCR association rates were found to vary across HLA loci, with the most associated TCRs seen for DRB1 alleles and the fewest for HLA-C alleles. The only immune exposure information available for the cohort was CMV serostatus. Strong co-occurrence of HLA alleles, especially DR and DQ, made assigning TCR associations to individual alleles difficult. Several of the top co-occurrence clusters appeared to be linked to parvovirus B19, influenza, CMV and Epstein-Barr virus, according to a later analysis. A later analysis found that most CMV-associated TCR beta chains appeared HLA-restricted, with HLA associations seemingly driven largely by CMV exposure. According to a later genetic analysis, donors in an Asian-associated ancestry cluster had fewer N-insertions in productive TCRs than the approximately 630-donor mean. Because counts were too low, seventeen rarely observed V segments, including chromosome 9 orphons, were left out of the earlier analysis of approximately 500 of the donors. In vitro tests confirmed that three of the cytomegalovirus-associated TCR beta chains recognize cytomegalovirus antigens. The sequencing pipeline was judged likely to have produced a cluster of highly shared sequence variants as a technical artifact. The authors suggested that the approach could potentially be generalized to other disease states and immunological phenotypes. Linkage disequilibrium might explain the correlated functional status among segregating V segments, but an unknown experimental factor could not be excluded. Most TCR sequences were seen in very few donors, while some public TCRs were found in many individuals. Because the 87-base-pair reads could not distinguish some IMGT-functional V segments, including TRBV6-2 and TRBV6-3, those segments were excluded. Presence/absence analyses assumed roughly uniform sequencing depth across donors, an assumption that may not hold. In an earlier analysis of 587 of the donors, most TCR beta V segments were observed in productive rearrangements about 87% or about 30% of the time, broadly matching IMGT annotations. Compared with equally common non-associated chains, HLA-associated TCR beta chains in a later analysis were more clonally expanded and had lower generation probabilities. This cohort had only TCR beta chains sequenced, and the lack of alpha or paired-chain data limited which features could be detected.

Between the V and J ends, shortened by 7 bases and 5 bases respectively, the junction contains 18 bases. As encoded in the germline V gene (reference sequence), CDR1 is SGHNT while CDR2 is YYREEE. The CDR3 runs 14 residues from the cysteine to the phenylalanine. Only the CDR3 DNA stays, 42 bases, in frame from base 1. The receptor comes from a man aged 25-45 years in good health and CMV-seropositive. The sequence joins TRBV5-4 to TRBJ2-5; the best D guess is TRBD2, with 5 bases matching. Source material: PBMCs. The sequenced DNA is TGTGCCAGCTCGGGAACCAACCAGCGGGAGACCCAGTACTTC. This is translated as CASSGTNQRETQYF.